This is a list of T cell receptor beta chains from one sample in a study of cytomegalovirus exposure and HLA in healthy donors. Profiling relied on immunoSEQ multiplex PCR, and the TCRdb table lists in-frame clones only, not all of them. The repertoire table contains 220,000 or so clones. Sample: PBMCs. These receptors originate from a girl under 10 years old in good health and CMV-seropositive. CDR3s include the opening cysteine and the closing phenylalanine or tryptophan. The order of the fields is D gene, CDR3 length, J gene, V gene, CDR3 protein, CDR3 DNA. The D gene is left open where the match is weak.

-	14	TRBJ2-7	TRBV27	CASTPRAGGYEQYF	TGTGCCAGCACCCCGAGGGCCGGGGGCTACGAGCAGTACTTC
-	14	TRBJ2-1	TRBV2	CASSAATGWNEQFF	TGTGCCAGCAGTGCCGCCACAGGGTGGAATGAGCAGTTCTTC
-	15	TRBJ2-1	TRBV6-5	CASTRGLSVGNEQFF	TGTGCCAGCACGAGAGGACTATCGGTCGGCAATGAGCAGTTCTTC
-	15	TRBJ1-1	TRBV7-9	CASSPSQGSNTEAFF	TGTGCCAGCAGCCCATCCCAGGGGTCGAACACTGAAGCTTTCTTT
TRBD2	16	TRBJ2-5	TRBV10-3	CAISESGLANQETQYF	TGTGCCATCAGTGAGTCGGGACTAGCGAATCAAGAGACCCAGTACTTC
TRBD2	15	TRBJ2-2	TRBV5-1	CASSQTSGSTGELFF	TGCGCCAGCAGCCAGACTAGCGGGAGCACCGGGGAGCTGTTTTTT
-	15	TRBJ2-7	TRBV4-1	CASSQGLDRDYEQYF	TGCGCCAGCAGTCAAGGACTCGACCGAGACTACGAGCAGTACTTC
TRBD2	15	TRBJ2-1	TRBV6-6	CASSDSGGTYNEQFF	TGTGCCAGCAGTGATTCGGGAGGGACCTACAATGAGCAGTTCTTC
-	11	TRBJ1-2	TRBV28	CASSSGRVCTF	TGTGCCAGCAGTTCGGGCAGGGTTTGCACCTTC
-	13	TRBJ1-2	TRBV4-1	CASSQVEWAGYTF	TGCGCCAGCAGCCAAGTCGAGTGGGCTGGCTACACCTTC
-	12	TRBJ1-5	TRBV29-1	CSVIQGDQPQHF	TGCAGCGTTATTCAGGGTGATCAGCCCCAGCATTTT
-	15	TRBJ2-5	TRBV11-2	CASSLEPARRETQYF	TGTGCCAGCAGCTTAGAGCCAGCGCGGAGAGAGACCCAGTACTTC
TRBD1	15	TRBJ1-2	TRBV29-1	CSVENTGGGSGGYTF	TGCAGCGTTGAAAACACAGGGGGCGGGTCGGGGGGCTACACCTTC
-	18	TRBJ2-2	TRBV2	CASLDRTAGGLNTGELFF	TGTGCCAGCCTGGACCGGACCGCTGGAGGGTTGAACACCGGGGAGCTGTTTTTT
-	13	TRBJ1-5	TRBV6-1	CASRDSGDQPQHF	TGTGCCAGCAGGGACAGCGGGGATCAGCCCCAGCATTTT
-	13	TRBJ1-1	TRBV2	CASSEGRGSGAFF	TGTGCCAGCAGTGAAGGGCGGGGTTCGGGAGCTTTCTTT
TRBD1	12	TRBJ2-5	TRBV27	CASRSTGQTQYF	TGTGCCAGCAGGTCGACAGGGCAGACCCAGTACTTC
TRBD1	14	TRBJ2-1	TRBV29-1	CSVQGAVSYNEQFF	TGCAGCGTTCAGGGGGCAGTTTCATACAATGAGCAGTTCTTC
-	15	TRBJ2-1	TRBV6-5	CASRSGVQGVNEQFF	TGTGCCAGCAGATCAGGGGTCCAAGGGGTCAATGAGCAGTTCTTC
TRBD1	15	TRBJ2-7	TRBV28	CASSSKGAQRYEQYF	TGTGCCAGCAGTTCAAAGGGGGCGCAGCGCTACGAGCAGTACTTC
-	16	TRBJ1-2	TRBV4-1	CASSQVYRTENYGYTF	TGCGCCAGCAGCCAAGTATATAGGACAGAGAACTATGGCTACACCTTC
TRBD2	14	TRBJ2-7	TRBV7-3	CASSLAGGNYEQYF	TGTGCCAGCAGCTTGGCGGGAGGCAACTACGAGCAGTACTTC
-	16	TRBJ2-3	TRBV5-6	CASSLPTAGITDTQYF	TGTGCCAGCAGCTTACCGACAGCAGGTATCACAGATACGCAGTATTTT
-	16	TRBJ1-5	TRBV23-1	CASSQEGNTRNQPQHF	TGCGCCAGCAGTCAAGAGGGCAACACACGCAATCAGCCCCAGCATTTT